This entry lists 26 T cell receptor beta chains sequenced from one sample in a study of T cells after yellow fever vaccination. TCRdb used MiXCR to reprocess the 5' RACE reads, holding one entry per CDR3 protein. This table has some 150,000 distinct CDR3 sequences, roughly 8.8% appearing once. Sequencing used CD8+ T cells sorted from PBMCs, obtained 45 days after the yellow fever booster vaccination. The origin of the receptors is a man younger than 35 who received the YFV17D yellow fever vaccine.

This chain connects TRBV5-1 to TRBJ2-1; D possibly corresponds to TRBD2 (7 bases). V lost 2 bases to trimming and J lost 5 bases, with 20 bases between them. This CDR3 spans 17 amino acids. The germline gives CDR1 SGHRS, CDR2 YFSETQ. Here the CDR3 DNA reads TGCGCCAGCAGCTTTAGATCCGCGGGGGCGTACCACAATGAGCAGTTCTTC. Its protein product is CASSFRSAGAYHNEQFF.

This clonotype was counted between two and nine times. The chain uses TRBV7-9 and TRBJ1-6; no reliable D call. This CDR3 region has 15 residues. V was shortened by 0 bases and J by 6 bases, with 9 bases between the two germline ends. Germline CDR1 reads SEHNR; CDR2 reads FQNEAQ (reference sequence). The CDR3 DNA is TGTGCCAGCAGCTTAGCAGGAGGACCTAATTCACCCCTCCACTTT. Translating gives CASSLAGGPNSPLHF.

The sample holds a few counts of this clonotype. The rearrangement links TRBV5-6 to TRBJ2-5, with 7 bases lining up with TRBD2. CDR1 and CDR2 from the germline V gene are SGHDT and YYEEEE. The CDR3 length is 15 residues. Unmatched junction bases numbered 13, after V lost 6 bases and J lost 5 bases. DNA of the CDR3: TGTGCCAGCAAACTGGGGGGGGAGCCAGAGGAGACCCAGTACTTC. Its protein is CASKLGGEPEETQYF.

This clonotype was detected only a few times. The J gene is TRBJ1-5, the V gene TRBV6-5; 8 bases are shared with TRBD1. J gave up 4 bases and V 6 bases, and 5 bases lay outside the gene matches. The germline V gene has CDR1 MNHEY and CDR2 SVGAGI. The CDR3 runs to 14 residues. The CDR3 region is CASRRTGRNQPQHF. The DNA for the CDR3 is TGTGCCAGCAGACGGACAGGGAGAAATCAGCCCCAGCATTTT.

This clonotype was counted only a few times. The gene calls are TRBV6-5 and TRBJ2-5; 14 bases match TRBD2. Germline V gives CDR1 MNHEY, CDR2 SVGAGI. CDR3 length: 15 amino acids. V was clipped by 7 bases and J by 5 bases; unmatched bases: 6. Here the CDR3 reads CASNPGTSGGETQYF. CDR3 nucleotide sequence: TGTGCCAGCAATCCCGGGACTAGCGGGGGTGAGACCCAGTACTTC.

The rearrangement joins TRBV6-2 or TRBV6-3 to TRBJ2-1, with a possible D match to TRBD1 (6 bases). CDR3 size: 15 residues. V dropped 0 bases and J dropped 5 bases, with 11 bases sitting between them. Germline lookup yields CDR1 MNHEY and CDR2 SVGEGT. The CDR3 protein is CASSYSGAVHNEQFF. The CDR3 coding sequence is TGTGCCAGCAGTTACTCGGGGGCCGTACACAATGAGCAGTTCTTC.

The chain joins TRBV7-2 to TRBJ1-1; TRBD1 aligns across 8 bases. V shed 5 bases, J shed 3 bases, and the junction held 11 bases outside the gene matches. This CDR3 contains 16 residues. From germline, CDR1 is SGHTA and CDR2 FQGNSA. CDR3 protein: CASSLDRVMIDTEAFF. In nucleotides, the CDR3 is TGTGCCAGCAGCCTGGACAGGGTTATGATAGACACTGAAGCTTTCTTT.

In its sample, this clonotype was seen many times. The chain is built from TRBV7-2 and TRBJ2-1; D ambiguous. The germline CDR1 and CDR2 sequences are SGHTA and FQGNSA. This CDR3 region has 10 residues. Trimming took off 5 bases at V and 15 bases at J, with 11 bases between the two ends. CDR3 region: CASSITFLFF. DNA of the CDR3: TGTGCCAGCAGCATCACCTTCCTGTTCTTC.

The rearrangement links TRBV2 to TRBJ1-4, with 10 bases matching TRBD1. The junction had 3 bases not matched to a gene; V was cut back by 7 bases and J by 1 base. Germline CDR1 reads SNHLY; CDR2 reads FYNNEI. The CDR3 is 15 amino acids. The CDR3 DNA follows: TGTGCCAGCATGGGACAGGGGCGAACTAATGAAAAACTGTTTTTT. Residues: CASMGQGRTNEKLFF.

Many counts were recorded for this clonotype. V gene TRBV12-5 combines with J gene TRBJ1-1; 9 nucleotides agree with TRBD1. Unmatched junction bases numbered 7, after V lost 6 bases and J lost 5 bases. Per the germline V gene, CDR1 is LGHNT and CDR2 is FRNRAP. The CDR3 contains 14 residues. For the CDR3, the DNA is TGTGCTAGTGGAGCCGGGACAGGGATAACTGAAGCTTTCTTT. Residues: CASGAGTGITEAFF.

This clonotype was seen at least ten times. This chain links TRBV6-5 with TRBJ2-3; D may correspond to TRBD1 or TRBD2 (5 bases each). Trimming pared 7 bases from V and 1 base from J, leaving 18 bases between. This CDR3 contains 16 residues. From germline, CDR1 is MNHEY and CDR2 SVGAGI. CDR3 region: CASTGTRRDGTDTQYF. In nucleotides, the CDR3 is TGTGCCAGCACTGGGACGAGGCGTGATGGCACAGATACGCAGTATTTT.

This clonotype was counted ten times or more. The rearrangement uses TRBV6-4 and TRBJ2-1, with 8 bases identical to TRBD2. This CDR3 has 15 residues. The ends lost 3 bases at V and 3 bases at J; junction bases unmatched: 4. Germline CDR1 reads MRHNA; CDR2 reads SNTAGT. Written as DNA, the CDR3 is TGTGCCAGCAGTGAAAACGGGGGGGTCTACAATGAGCAGTTCTTC. Amino acid sequence: CASSENGGVYNEQFF.

This clonotype has only a few counts. The chain combines TRBV6-5 with TRBJ2-2; TRBD2 agrees at 8 bases. V was pared by 0 bases and J by 3 bases, with 6 bases of the junction left unmatched. Germline CDR1 MNHEY, CDR2 SVGAGI. The CDR3 sequence is 17 residues long. The CDR3 region is CASSYSERGSYTGELFF. CDR3 in DNA: TGTGCCAGCAGTTACTCCGAGCGGGGGAGTTACACCGGGGAGCTGTTTTTT.

This clonotype was seen a handful of times. V gene TRBV11-2 combines with J gene TRBJ2-2, with D possibly matching TRBD2 (7 bases). Germline V gene sequence: CDR1 SGHAT, CDR2 FQNNGV. Trimming left V 2 bases short and J 0 bases short, with 16 bases between. The CDR3 consists of 18 residues. The CDR3 DNA sequence: TGTGCCAGCAGCTTAAGGGTGCGGGGGCGTACGAACACCGGGGAGCTGTTTTTT. This codes for CASSLRVRGRTNTGELFF.

This clonotype occurred a few times. The rearrangement links TRBV6-5 to TRBJ1-2; TRBD1 is a possible D gene (6 bases). The CDR3 sequence is 12 residues long. Germline V gene data show CDR1 as MNHEY and CDR2 as SVGAGI. V was shortened by 2 bases and J by 8 bases, with 9 bases between the two germline ends. In DNA form, the CDR3 reads TGTGCCAGCAGTTACGGGGGCTCCGGCTACACCTTC. Its protein is CASSYGGSGYTF.

The chain employs TRBV3-2 and TRBJ2-1; whether TRBD2, the table's D call, matches the DNA was not checked. TRBV3-2 constitutes a pseudogene. The CDR3 runs to 21 residues. The CDR3 DNA reads as TGTGCCAGCAGCAGAGATAGAGTACTAGCGGGGCCTTTGTATTCTAACAATGAGCAGTTCTTC. Encoded protein: CASSRDRVLAGPLYSNNEQFF.

V and J are TRBV4-3 and TRBJ2-1, with D unclear. Trimming took 1 base from V and 8 from J, leaving 9 bases between them. CDR3 length: 13 amino acids. Germline CDR1 LGHNA, CDR2 YSLEER. CDR3 nucleotides: TGCGCCAGCAGCCAAGTGTTAGGAGATGAGCAGTTCTTC. As protein: CASSQVLGDEQFF.

This clonotype was detected only a few times. Here the CDR3 reads CASSQIDSATQYF. DNA of the CDR3: TGCGCCAGCAGCCAAATTGACAGTGCGACCCAGTACTTC. V gene TRBV4-1 combines with J gene TRBJ2-5; possibly TRBD1 for D (5 bases). Trimming left V 2 bases short and J 7 bases short, with 11 bases between. The length of the CDR3 is 13 residues. The V gene's germline CDR1 is MGHRA and CDR2 YSYEKL.

The chain carries TRBV6-2 or TRBV6-3 and TRBJ1-5; the D is unclear. CDR1 is MNHEY, CDR2 SVGEGT, per germline. This CDR3 has 13 amino acids. V lost 5 bases, J lost 5 bases, and 10 bases lay in between. CDR3 nucleotides: TGTGCCAGCAGTCTTACCGAGGATCAGCCCCAGCATTTT. This translates into CASSLTEDQPQHF.

This clonotype has more than one count but fewer than ten. The CDR3 nucleotides are TGTGCCAGCAGTCGACAGAAAGGGCGGGATAATGAAAAACTGTTTTTT. Protein sequence: CASSRQKGRDNEKLFF. V is TRBV7-9 and J is TRBJ1-4; tentative D call: TRBD1 (5 bases). V was pared by 6 bases and J by 4 bases, with 18 bases between. Germline loops: CDR1 SEHNR, CDR2 FQNEAQ (reference sequence). CDR3 size: 16 residues.

This clonotype was recorded a few times. CDR3 residues: CASTPTSGAEQYV. DNA for the CDR3: TGTGCCAGCACCCCAACTAGCGGGGCCGAGCAGTACGTC. This chain uses TRBV21-1 with TRBJ2-7; TRBD2, as called in the table, went unchecked against the DNA. TRBV21-1 is termed a pseudogene. This CDR3 contains 13 residues.

This clonotype came up a few times. The chain joins TRBV5-1 to TRBJ2-1; the match to TRBD2 covers 9 bases. Unmatched junction bases numbered 7, after V lost 1 base and J lost 8 bases. This CDR3 contains 15 residues. Germline CDR1 is SGHRS and CDR2 is YFSETQ. CDR3 sequence: CASSLLGGGAYEQFF. CDR3 sequence (DNA): TGCGCCAGCAGCTTGCTCGGCGGGGGGGCCTATGAGCAGTTCTTC.

There are many counts of this clonotype. The chain carries TRBV27 and TRBJ1-1; 7 bases agree with TRBD1. Looked up from germline, CDR1 is MNHEY and CDR2 is SMNVEV (reference sequence). This CDR3 is built from 14 residues. Unmatched junction bases numbered 8, after V lost 6 bases and J lost 4 bases. The CDR3 DNA reads TGTGCCAGCAGACGGGACAGCCCGATCACTGAAGCTTTCTTT. Protein: CASRRDSPITEAFF.

There are a few counts of this clonotype. The CDR3 protein is CASSVVAEGYEQYF. CDR3 bases: TGTGCCAGCAGCGTAGTAGCGGAAGGCTACGAGCAGTACTTC. This rearrangement joins TRBV9 to TRBJ2-7; D may be TRBD2 (6 bases). CDR3 length: 14 residues. Germline V gene data show CDR1 as SGDLS and CDR2 as YYNGEE. Trimming pared 0 bases from V and 3 bases from J, leaving 10 bases between.

A few counts support this clonotype. The chain is built from TRBV7-6 and TRBJ2-7; TRBD1 aligns across 7 bases. The CDR3 has 14 amino acids. V lost 4 bases, J lost 2 bases, and 5 bases stayed unmatched. Germline V gene data show CDR1 as SGHVS and CDR2 as FNYEAQ. The CDR3 spells CASSSGTVTYEQYF. The CDR3 DNA is TGTGCCAGCAGCTCCGGGACAGTGACCTACGAGCAGTACTTC.

This clonotype was seen only a few times. The chain couples TRBV5-1 to TRBJ2-3, with D tentatively TRBD1 or TRBD2 (6 bases each). The CDR3 has 15 residues. The germline V gene encodes CDR1 SGHRS and CDR2 YFSETQ. V shed 4 bases and J shed 0 bases, with 12 bases lying between them. The DNA for the CDR3 is TGCGCCAGCAGCGCGGGACACCCAAGCACAGATACGCAGTATTTT. It encodes CASSAGHPSTDTQYF.